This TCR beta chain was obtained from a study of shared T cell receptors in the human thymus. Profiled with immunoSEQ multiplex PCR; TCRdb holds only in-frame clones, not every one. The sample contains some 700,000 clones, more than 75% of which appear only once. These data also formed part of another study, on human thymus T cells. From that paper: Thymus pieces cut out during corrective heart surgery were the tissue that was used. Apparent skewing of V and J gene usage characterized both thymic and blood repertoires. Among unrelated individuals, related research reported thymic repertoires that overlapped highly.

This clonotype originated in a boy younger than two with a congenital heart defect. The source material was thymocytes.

The CDR3 DNA sequence: TGTGCCAGCAGCGTAGCTGTAGGAGGGGAGGCTTTCTTT. Translation gives CASSVAVGGEAFF. The V call is TRBV9, the J call TRBJ1-1; TRBD1 is a possible D gene (5 bases). V was shortened by 0 bases and J by 11 bases, with 14 bases between the two germline ends. The CDR3 has 13 amino acids. CDR1 and CDR2 from the germline V gene are SGDLS and YYNGEE. Full variable domain (missing parts from reference TRBV9 and TRBJ1-1): DSGVTQTPKHLITATGQRVTLRCSPRSGDLSVYWYQQSLDQGLQFLIQYYNGEERAKGNILERFSAQQFPDLHSELNLSSLELGDSALYFCASSVAVGGEAFFGQGTRLTVV.